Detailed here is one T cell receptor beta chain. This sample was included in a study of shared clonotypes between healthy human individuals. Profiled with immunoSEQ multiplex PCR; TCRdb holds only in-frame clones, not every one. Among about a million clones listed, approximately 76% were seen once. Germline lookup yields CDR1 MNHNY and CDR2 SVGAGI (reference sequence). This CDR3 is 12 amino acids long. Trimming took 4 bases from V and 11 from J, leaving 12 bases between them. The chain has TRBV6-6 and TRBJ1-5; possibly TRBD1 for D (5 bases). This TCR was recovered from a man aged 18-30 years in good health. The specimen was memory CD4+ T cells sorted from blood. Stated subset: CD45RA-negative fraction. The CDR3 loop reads CASSSGGVAQHF. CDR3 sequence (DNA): TGTGCCAGCAGTTCCGGGGGAGTGGCCCAGCATTTT.